Below are 27 T cell receptor beta chains sequenced from a single sample in a study of blood T cell repertoires in COVID-19. Some clones are missing from TCRdb's copy, which holds only in-frame ones; the method was immunoSEQ multiplex PCR. The sample shows approximately 46,000 clones, approximately 70% of them seen only once. The sample taken for sequencing was peripheral blood. Source of these receptors: a man at least 80 years old with acute or convalescent COVID-19.

V is TRBV5-6 and J is TRBJ2-1, with 13 bases matching TRBD2. This CDR3 is 17 amino acids long. The germline V gene encodes CDR1 SGHDT and CDR2 YYEEEE. Trimming took 3 bases from V and 2 from J; bases not matched to a gene: 5. Here the CDR3 DNA reads TGTGCCAGCAGCTCCTCACTAGCGGGAGGGCCCTACAATGAGCAGTTCTTC. Translating gives CASSSSLAGGPYNEQFF.

The chain has TRBV19 and TRBJ2-1, with 11 bases that match TRBD2. V gave up 5 bases and J gave up 4 bases; unmatched junction bases: 7. The CDR3 runs 16 residues. The germline gives CDR1 LNHDA, CDR2 SQIVND (reference sequence). CDR3 sequence: CASSSGLAEPYNEQFF. For the CDR3, the DNA is TGTGCCAGTAGTTCGGGACTAGCGGAGCCTTACAATGAGCAGTTCTTC.

The chain links TRBV18 to TRBJ1-1; D is ambiguous. CDR1 is KGHSH, CDR2 LQKENI, per germline. The CDR3 consists of 12 residues. Trimming removed 6 bases at V and 6 bases at J, with 11 bases between. In nucleotides, the CDR3 is TGTGCCAGCTCCCAAGGAGGACCTGAAGCTTTCTTT. It codes for CASSQGGPEAFF.

This clone was detected a few times. The genes are TRBV18 and TRBJ2-7; D possibly corresponds to TRBD1 (5 bases). Trimming shortened V by 0 bases and J by 7 bases, and 10 bases separated the two germline ends. This CDR3 has 13 amino acids. The germline V gene encodes CDR1 KGHSH and CDR2 LQKENI. The CDR3 here is CASSPPVQAEQYF. DNA for the CDR3: TGTGCCAGCTCACCACCGGTACAGGCGGAGCAGTACTTC.

This clone showed up many times. The V call is TRBV24-1, the J call TRBJ2-1, with TRBD1 matching over 8 bases. V lost 3 bases and J lost 2; bases outside the gene matches: 5. This CDR3 is built from 16 residues. The germline gives CDR1 KGHDR, CDR2 SFDVKD. DNA for the CDR3: TGTGCCACCAGTGATCCCACAGGGGGTGCCTACAATGAGCAGTTCTTC. This sequence encodes CATSDPTGGAYNEQFF.

The chain combines TRBV5-6 with TRBJ1-1, with TRBD1 matching 8 bases. From germline, CDR1 is SGHDT and CDR2 YYEEEE. The CDR3 runs to 15 residues. J gave up 0 bases and V 2 bases, and 3 bases lay outside the gene matches. The CDR3 sequence is CASSLQGGLNTEAFF. The CDR3 DNA follows: TGTGCCAGCAGCTTACAGGGGGGGCTGAACACTGAAGCTTTCTTT.

The rearrangement joins TRBV27 to TRBJ2-1, with 7 bases aligning to TRBD1. Looked up from germline, CDR1 is MNHEY and CDR2 is SMNVEV (reference sequence). V lost 4 bases and J lost 3; bases outside the gene matches: 6. The CDR3 is 15 residues long. CDR3: CASSSGQTGYNEQFF. DNA of the CDR3: TGTGCCAGCAGTTCGGGACAGACGGGCTACAATGAGCAGTTCTTC.

The chain uses TRBV7-2 and TRBJ2-1; no clear D. V was cut by 5 bases and J by 0 bases, with 11 bases left in between. Germline assignment: CDR1 SGHTA and CDR2 FQGNSA. The CDR3 has 15 amino acids. The CDR3 loop is CASSQTRSSYNEQFF. In DNA form, the CDR3 reads TGTGCCAGCAGCCAAACCCGGAGCTCCTACAATGAGCAGTTCTTC. Filled out from reference TRBV7-2 and TRBJ2-1, the complete variable domain reads GAGVSQSPSNKVTEKGKDVELRCDPISGHTALYWYRQSLGQGLEFLIYFQGNSAPDKSGLPSDRFSAERTGGSVSTLTIQRTQQEDSAVYLCASSQTRSSYNEQFFGPGTRLTVL.

This clone was found a few times. The J gene is TRBJ2-3, the V gene TRBV3-1 (or the pseudogene TRBV3-2); D gene unclear. CDR3 length: 13 amino acids. Germline V gives CDR1 LGHDT, CDR2 YNNKEL (reference sequence). V gave up 4 bases and J gave up 2 bases, with 7 bases separating them. The DNA for the CDR3 is TGTGCCAGCAGCCCCTATGACACAGATACGCAGTATTTT. Protein product: CASSPYDTDTQYF.

The chain is built from TRBV30 and TRBJ2-7; D perhaps matches TRBD2 (5 bases). The CDR3 totals 11 residues. CDR1 GTSNPN and CDR2 SVGIG come from the germline V gene (reference sequence). The V and J ends lost 5 bases and 9 bases respectively, with 14 bases between them. In DNA form, the CDR3 reads TGTGCCTGGGGTGGAGGTCGAGGGCAGTACTTC. Protein: CAWGGGRGQYF.

In this sample, this clone turned up a few times. This chain connects TRBV28 to TRBJ2-7; 8 nucleotides match TRBD1. Germline CDR1 and CDR2: MDHEN and SYDVKM. J lost 1 base, V lost 3 bases, and 2 bases had no gene match. The CDR3 runs to 14 residues. CDR3 loop: CASSLDRVSYEQYF. The CDR3 bases are TGTGCCAGCAGTTTGGACAGGGTATCCTACGAGCAGTACTTC.

This rearrangement joins TRBV14 to TRBJ2-1; 9 bases agree with TRBD2. J was trimmed by 12 bases and V by 0 bases; bases with no gene match: 15. Germline-derived CDR1 and CDR2 are SGHDN and FVKESK. This CDR3 spans 17 amino acids. CDR3 amino acids: CASSQDYQSGRSPGQFF. CDR3 in DNA: TGTGCCAGCAGCCAAGATTATCAGAGCGGGAGGTCACCAGGGCAGTTCTTC.

The chain links TRBV28 to TRBJ2-1; 10 nucleotides match TRBD2. Losses at the gene ends were 5 bases for V and 9 bases for J; bases not matched to a gene: 16. The germline gives CDR1 MDHEN, CDR2 SYDVKM. CDR3 length: 17 amino acids. CDR3 in DNA: TGTGCCAGCAGTCCCCCCAGAAGCGGGAGGGCCAGGGGTGAGCAGTTCTTC. Its translation: CASSPPRSGRARGEQFF.

The chain employs TRBV10-3 and TRBJ2-2, with 9 bases fitting TRBD2. V trimming: 2 bases; J trimming: 7 bases; junction bases outside the gene matches: 5. The CDR3 covers 15 residues. Germline CDR1 reads ENHRY; CDR2 reads SYGVKD. The CDR3 protein is CAISERGLAVGELFF. The CDR3 coding sequence is TGTGCCATCAGTGAGAGGGGACTAGCAGTCGGGGAGCTGTTTTTT.

The sample holds a few counts of this clone. The rearrangement uses TRBV28 and TRBJ2-7; 9 bases line up with TRBD2. CDR1 and CDR2 from the germline V gene are MDHEN and SYDVKM. The ends lost 4 bases at V and 4 bases at J; junction bases unmatched: 8. CDR3 length: 15 amino acids. In nucleotides, the CDR3 is TGTGCCAGCAGTTCAGTAGCGGGAGCGAGATACGAGCAGTACTTC. Its protein is CASSSVAGARYEQYF.

This clone was seen a handful of times. This chain links TRBV5-1 with TRBJ2-5; 7 nucleotides align to TRBD1. CDR1 and CDR2 from the germline V gene are SGHRS and YFSETQ. The length of the CDR3 is 15 residues. V trimming: 0 bases; J trimming: 3 bases; junction bases outside the gene matches: 5. This chain's CDR3 is CASSLGQGPEETQYF. For the CDR3, the DNA is TGCGCCAGCAGCTTGGGACAGGGACCCGAAGAGACCCAGTACTTC. The entire variable domain, with the rest obtained from reference TRBV5-1 and TRBJ2-5, is as follows: KAGVTQTPRYLIKTRGQQVTLSCSPISGHRSVSWYQQTPGQGLQFLFEYFSETQRNKGNFPGRFSGRQFSNSRSEMNVSTLELGDSALYLCASSLGQGPEETQYFGPGTRLLVL.

This rearrangement joins TRBV19 to TRBJ2-7; 7 bases are shared with TRBD1. After removal of 8 bases from V and 1 base from J, the junction contained 8 bases not matched to a gene. This CDR3 is 14 amino acids long. CDR1 LNHDA and CDR2 SQIVND come from the germline V gene (reference sequence). This chain's CDR3 is CASVDRVGSYEQYF. DNA of the CDR3: TGTGCCAGTGTTGACAGGGTCGGGTCCTACGAGCAGTACTTC.

This clone appeared once. This sequence joins TRBV10-2 and TRBJ2-7; 9 bases fit TRBD2. CDR3 length: 17 amino acids. V lost 6 bases to trimming and J lost 8 bases; unmatched junction nucleotides: 20. Looked up from germline, CDR1 is WSHSY and CDR2 is SAAADI. The CDR3 DNA sequence: TGCGCCAGCAGGGGAACCGGGACTAGCATATCCTACGAGAAGCAGTACTTC. Residues: CASRGTGTSISYEKQYF.

The V call is TRBV4-2, the J call TRBJ2-1; 7 bases are a match to TRBD2. Germline-derived CDR1 and CDR2 are LGHNA and YNFKEQ. The CDR3 consists of 15 residues. V dropped 8 bases and J dropped 2; count of bases not matched to a gene: 9. This chain's CDR3 is CASGRASGAYNEQFF. The DNA for the CDR3 is TGTGCCAGCGGACGAGCTAGCGGCGCCTACAATGAGCAGTTCTTC.

This chain joins TRBV11-2 and TRBJ2-7; D remains unclear. The CDR3 contains 15 residues. Germline lookup yields CDR1 SGHAT and CDR2 FQNNGV. V was clipped by 4 bases and J by 1 base, with 14 bases between them. CDR3 region: CASSSLTPRSYEQYF. CDR3 DNA sequence: TGTGCCAGCAGCTCGTTAACTCCTCGATCCTACGAGCAGTACTTC.

This clone was counted between two and nine times. The chain is built from TRBV4-1 and TRBJ2-2; D might be TRBD2 (5 bases). The CDR3 spans 15 residues. The germline gives CDR1 MGHRA, CDR2 YSYEKL. V dropped 0 bases and J dropped 4 bases, with 9 bases sitting between them. CDR3 loop: CASSQDRAVTGELFF. The CDR3 nucleotides are TGCGCCAGCAGCCAAGACCGAGCGGTCACCGGGGAGCTGTTTTTT.

The gene calls are TRBV7-2 and TRBJ1-2; D is possibly TRBD1 (6 bases). Trimming took 4 bases from V and 3 from J, leaving 12 bases between them. CDR3 length equals 14 residues. The germline CDR1 and CDR2 sequences are SGHTA and FQGNSA. The CDR3 region has the DNA TGTGCCAGCAGCTCCAGGACAGTTGACTATGGCTACACCTTC. Translating gives CASSSRTVDYGYTF.

The chain recombines TRBV7-3 with TRBJ1-2; 9 positions agree with TRBD1. The V gene end was trimmed by 5 bases and the J gene end by 2 bases; junction bases not matched to a gene: 9. From germline, CDR1 is SGHTA and CDR2 FQGTGA. This CDR3 is 16 amino acids long. The CDR3 sequence is CASSPGGTGRNYGYTF. For the CDR3, the DNA is TGTGCCAGCAGCCCGGGGGGGACAGGGCGGAACTATGGCTACACCTTC.

This clone was observed a few times. The chain recombines TRBV7-2 with TRBJ2-2; possibly TRBD1 for D (6 bases). Trimming stripped 1 base from V and 4 bases from J, with 16 bases between. Germline CDR1 reads SGHTA; CDR2 reads FQGNSA. The CDR3 runs to 17 residues. CDR3 protein: CASSLVGAGRGTGELFF. For the CDR3, the DNA is TGTGCCAGCAGCTTAGTGGGGGCGGGTAGGGGCACCGGGGAGCTGTTTTTT.

The rearrangement uses TRBV5-4 and TRBJ2-1; 7 bases are shared with TRBD2. This CDR3 comprises 15 residues. Trimming at V came to 4 bases and at J to 4 bases, leaving 8 bases not matched to a gene. Germline CDR1 SGHNT, CDR2 YYREEE (reference sequence). DNA of the CDR3: TGTGCCAGCAGCGCCAGCGGGATCTTGTACAATGAGCAGTTCTTC. Translating gives CASSASGILYNEQFF.

This rearrangement joins TRBV30 to TRBJ1-2; D gene unclear. The germline V gene encodes CDR1 GTSNPN and CDR2 SVGIG (reference sequence). Trimming shortened V by 3 bases and J by 5 bases, and 16 bases separated the two germline ends. This CDR3 has 14 residues. The CDR3 loop is CAWSRGWRWYGYTF. CDR3 nucleotide sequence: TGTGCCTGGAGCCGAGGGTGGCGTTGGTATGGCTACACCTTC.

The rearrangement links TRBV24-1 to TRBJ2-1, with 14 positions matching TRBD2. Germline assignment: CDR1 KGHDR and CDR2 SFDVKD. The CDR3 length is 16 residues. With 4 bases clipped from V and 9 bases from J, the junction kept 7 bases outside the gene matches. CDR3 sequence: CATSDTGLAGGCEQFF. In nucleotides, the CDR3 is TGTGCCACCAGTGACACAGGACTAGCGGGAGGTTGTGAGCAGTTCTTC.